This TCR beta chain appears in the sequencing data of a study of lymphopenia after photon versus proton radiotherapy. Study-wide findings and caveats: Oligoclonal CD8+ Temra expansion after nadir drove photon patients' diversity drop. Larger post-nadir TCR diversity loss correlated inversely with survival in deceased patients. Proton therapy kept repertoires fairly stable, unlike photons, which gained effector/memory cells.

Notes on this clone: Its matching antigen is unknown.

Profiled with immunoSEQ multiplex PCR; TCRdb holds only in-frame clones, not every one. The sample lists over 20,000 clones, roughly 91% occurring once. This CDR3 spans 13 amino acids. From germline, CDR1 is LNHDA and CDR2 SQIVND (reference sequence). V was cut by 5 bases and J by 0 bases, with 7 bases left in between. The receptor was derived from a man older than 75 with esophageal cancer. This chain connects TRBV19 to TRBJ1-2, with D hard to call. Here the sequenced sample was peripheral blood, taken from a patient treated with proton-based radiotherapy. The CDR3: CASSPGTNYGYTF. The CDR3, as DNA: TGTGCCAGTAGTCCCGGCACTAACTATGGCTACACCTTC.